These 3 T cell receptor beta chains came from one sample sequenced in a study of low-dose radiotherapy and immunotherapy resistance in tumors (dated by TCRdb to about 2022). Sequencer: Illumina HiSeq 2500. To make first-strand cDNA, Superscript III was used along with a set of TRAV- and TRBV-specific primers so that both the TCRalpha and TCRbeta chains were covered. TCRs were amplified with Phusion for roughly 20 PCR cycles using a constant-region primer together with the adapter attached to the V primers. TCRdb handled the public reads itself, with Q25 trimming in fastp and clone calling in MiXCR, and kept productive beta chains. Entries are consolidated by CDR3 protein sequence, retaining the most common genes and DNA. For this sample there are approximately 46,000 distinct CDR3 sequences; less than 30% appear just once. The biggest ten clones account for around 10% of the sample. The time point label here, explained by the study, means: after trial treatment. Sample treatment or condition, as interpreted from the label and publication: LDRT plus nivolumab, ipilimumab, low-dose cyclophosphamide and aspirin (RACIN trial).

The specimen comprised PBMCs, sampled after low-dose radiotherapy plus immunotherapy. The receptor source for this set is a male donor with prostate cancer.

The chain uses TRBV3-1 and TRBJ1-2; D not certain. Trimming shortened V by 0 bases and J by 4 bases, and 12 bases separated the two germline ends. Per germline, CDR1 LGHDT and CDR2 YNNKEL (reference sequence). This CDR3 spans 15 amino acids. CDR3 region: CASSQDRPYAYGYTF. The CDR3 DNA sequence: TGTGCCAGCAGCCAAGACCGGCCATATGCCTATGGCTACACCTTC. The complete variable domain, with remaining parts taken from reference TRBV3-1 and TRBJ1-2, reads DTAVSQTPKYLVTQMGNDKSIKCEQNLGHDTMYWYKQDSKKFLKIMFSYNNKELIINETVPNRFSPKSPDKAHLNLHINSLELGDSAVYFCASSQDRPYAYGYTFGSGTRLTVV.

This clonotype has a count of ten or more. The chain is built from TRBV29-1 and TRBJ2-7, with 7 bases aligning to TRBD1. Germline V gives CDR1 SQVTM, CDR2 ANQGSEA. The CDR3 runs 13 residues. The junction had 12 bases not matched to a gene; V was cut back by 7 bases and J by 6 bases. DNA for the CDR3: TGCAGCGGGAATGACAGGGTGGGCGGCGAGCAGTACTTC. Encoded protein: CSGNDRVGGEQYF.

This clonotype was seen many times. The V call is TRBV27, the J call TRBJ2-1, with 9 bases that match TRBD2. The CDR3 spans 16 residues. Germline trimming cut 0 bases from V and 4 bases from J; bases unmatched to any gene: 4. Germline CDR1 MNHEY, CDR2 SMNVEV (reference sequence). The CDR3 region has the DNA TGTGCCAGCAGTTTATCTAGCGGGAGTGGGTACAATGAGCAGTTCTTC. The encoded protein is CASSLSSGSGYNEQFF.